This TCR beta chain is from a study of blood T cell repertoires in COVID-19. About the study: Samples taken during acute and convalescent COVID-19 were collected in the United States, Italy and Spain.

In the study's own analysis: Amplifying reference gene primers gave estimates of nucleated cell counts. Profiling relied on immunoSEQ multiplex PCR, and the TCRdb table lists in-frame clones only, not all of them. V and J calls plus clone size are reproduced from that table; the DNA served to infer D and trimming. The sample carries some 220,000 clones, approximately 83% recorded once. Looked up from germline, CDR1 is MDHEN and CDR2 is SYDVKM. Deletions cut 7 bases from V and 3 bases from J, with 21 bases between. This CDR3 has 17 residues. J is TRBJ1-4 and V is TRBV28, with D possibly being TRBD1 (6 bases). The TCR was taken from a human donor in a cohort sampled during active COVID-19. Sequencing input: peripheral blood. The CDR3: CASTPSSGGLANEKLFF. CDR3 DNA sequence: TGTGCCAGCACCCCATCCAGTGGGGGCCTCGCTAATGAAAAACTGTTTTTT.